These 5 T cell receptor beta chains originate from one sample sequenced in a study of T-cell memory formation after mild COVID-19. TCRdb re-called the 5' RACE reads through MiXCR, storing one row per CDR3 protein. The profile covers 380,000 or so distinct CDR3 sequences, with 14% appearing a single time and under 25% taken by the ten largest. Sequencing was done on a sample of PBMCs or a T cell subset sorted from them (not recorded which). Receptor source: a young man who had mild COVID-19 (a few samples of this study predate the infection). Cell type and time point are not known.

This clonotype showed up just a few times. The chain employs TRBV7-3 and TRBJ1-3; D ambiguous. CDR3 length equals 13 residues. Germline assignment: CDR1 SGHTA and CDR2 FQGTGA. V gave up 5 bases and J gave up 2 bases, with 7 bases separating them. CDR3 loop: CASSSDTGNTIYF. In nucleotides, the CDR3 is TGTGCCAGCAGCAGCGACACTGGAAACACCATATATTTT.

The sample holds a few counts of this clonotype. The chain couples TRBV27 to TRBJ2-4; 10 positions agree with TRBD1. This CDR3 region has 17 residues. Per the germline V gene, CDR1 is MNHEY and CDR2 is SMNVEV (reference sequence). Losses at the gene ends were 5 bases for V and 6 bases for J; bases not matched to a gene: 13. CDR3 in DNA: TGTGCCAGCAGTCCTGGGACAGGGGTAGCCAGGGGAAACATTCAGTACTTC. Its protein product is CASSPGTGVARGNIQYF.

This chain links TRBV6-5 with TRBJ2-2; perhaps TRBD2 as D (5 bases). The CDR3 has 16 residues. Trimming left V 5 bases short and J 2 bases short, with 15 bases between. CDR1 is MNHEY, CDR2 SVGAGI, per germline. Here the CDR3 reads CASSPRGKINTGELFF. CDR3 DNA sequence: TGTGCCAGCAGTCCACGGGGAAAGATTAACACCGGGGAGCTGTTTTTT.

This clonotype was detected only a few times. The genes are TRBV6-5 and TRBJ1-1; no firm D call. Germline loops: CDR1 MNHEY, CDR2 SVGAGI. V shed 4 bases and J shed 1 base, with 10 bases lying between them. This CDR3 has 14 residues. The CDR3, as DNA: TGTGCCAGCAGTTCTCCTCCAACGAACACTGAAGCTTTCTTT. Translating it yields CASSSPPTNTEAFF.

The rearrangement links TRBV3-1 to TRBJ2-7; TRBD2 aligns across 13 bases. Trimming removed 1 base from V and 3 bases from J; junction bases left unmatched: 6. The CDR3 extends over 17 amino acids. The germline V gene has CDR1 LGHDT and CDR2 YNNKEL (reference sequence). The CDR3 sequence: CASSQVPTSGGNYEQYV. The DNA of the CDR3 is TGTGCCAGCAGCCAAGTCCCGACTAGCGGGGGGAACTACGAGCAGTACGTC.